The 27 T cell receptor beta chains listed next were all sequenced from one sample in a study of spatial heterogeneity in lung cancer. Described time point: blood at routine non-recurrence follow-up after resection. TCRdb ran MiXCR on the 5' RACE reads and lists one entry per CDR3 protein. Among 110,000 or so distinct CDR3 sequences, 10% to 11% were seen once, and the ten largest hold 20% to 25%. Sequenced here: PBMCs, sampled at follow-up. Source of these receptors: a female donor with early-stage non-small cell lung cancer.

J is TRBJ2-4 and V is TRBV27, with 7 bases fitting TRBD2. This CDR3 region has 17 residues. CDR1 is MNHEY, CDR2 SMNVEV, per germline (reference sequence). With 9 bases clipped from V and 2 bases from J, the junction kept 16 bases outside the gene matches. Written as DNA, the CDR3 is TGTGCCAGTGCCGGAAGAACTAGCGATCCAACCAAAAACATTCAGTACTTC. Translation gives CASAGRTSDPTKNIQYF.

This rearrangement joins TRBV25-1 to TRBJ1-2; 8 nucleotides agree with TRBD1. The ends lost 4 bases at V and 0 bases at J; junction bases unmatched: 4. The CDR3 consists of 15 residues. Germline loops: CDR1 MGHDK, CDR2 SYGVNS. Here the CDR3 reads CASSAQGGTNYGYTF. DNA for the CDR3: TGTGCCAGCAGTGCACAGGGGGGAACTAACTATGGCTACACCTTC.

This clonotype has just a few counts. The J gene is TRBJ2-1, the V gene TRBV24-1; TRBD2 aligns across 13 bases. Germline values: CDR1 KGHDR, CDR2 SFDVKD. The length of the CDR3 is 16 residues. The V segment lost 4 bases and the J segment 7 bases; nucleotides outside the gene matches: 6. In DNA, the CDR3 is TGTGCCACCAGTGAGACCGGACTAGCGGGAGATAATGAGCAGTTCTTC. This encodes CATSETGLAGDNEQFF.

This clonotype was detected many times. The rearrangement links TRBV29-1 to TRBJ2-5; TRBD1 is a possible D gene (5 bases). V gave up 8 bases and J gave up 4 bases, with 8 bases separating them. There are 10 residues in the CDR3. The germline gives CDR1 SQVTM, CDR2 ANQGSEA. CDR3 region: CSIRGETQYF. The CDR3 DNA follows: TGCAGCATAAGGGGAGAGACCCAGTACTTC.

The table lists this clonotype with many counts. The chain has TRBV20-1 and TRBJ2-4; weak D call: TRBD1 (7 bases). The V end was cut by 5 bases, the J end by 4 bases, with 12 bases between. This CDR3 is 13 amino acids long. The germline V gene encodes CDR1 DFQATT and CDR2 SNEGSKA (reference sequence). The CDR3: CSAAGQSKNIQYF. CDR3 in DNA: TGCAGTGCTGCGGGACAGTCGAAAAACATTCAGTACTTC.

This clonotype was found a few times. The rearrangement uses TRBV30 and TRBJ2-5; tentatively, D is TRBD1 (6 bases). The V end lost 0 bases, the J end lost 1 base, and 12 bases lay between the germline ends. CDR1 and CDR2 from the germline V gene are GTSNPN and SVGIG (reference sequence). The CDR3 is made up of 15 amino acids. Here the CDR3 reads CAWSVLQGFQETQYF. The CDR3 nucleotides read TGTGCCTGGAGTGTACTGCAGGGGTTCCAAGAGACCCAGTACTTC.

At least ten counts were recorded for this clonotype. The rearrangement uses TRBV5-4 and TRBJ2-3, with TRBD1 as a possible D gene (6 bases). The CDR3 is 14 residues long. Germline loops: CDR1 SGHNT, CDR2 YYREEE (reference sequence). V was shortened by 2 bases and J by 3 bases, with 10 bases between the two germline ends. CDR3 region: CASSLQGITDTQYF. DNA for the CDR3: TGTGCCAGCAGCTTACAGGGAATAACAGATACGCAGTATTTT.

CDR3 sequence (DNA): TGTGCCAGCAGCGTAGTGGGAGGCGGGGCGGGCCACAATGAGCAGTTCTTC. It specifies CASSVVGGGAGHNEQFF. The rearrangement links TRBV9 to TRBJ2-1; the D gene is possibly TRBD2 (6 bases). V lost 0 bases and J lost 5, with 18 bases in between. The CDR3 has 17 residues. Germline V gives CDR1 SGDLS, CDR2 YYNGEE.

The chain recombines TRBV3-1 with TRBJ2-3, with D possibly TRBD2 on 6 matching bases. The germline V and J ends were trimmed by 0 bases and 0 bases, with 13 bases remaining between them. Germline values: CDR1 LGHDT, CDR2 YNNKEL (reference sequence). The CDR3 extends over 17 amino acids. This CDR3 reads CASSQDMGLVSTDTQYF. In DNA form, the CDR3 reads TGTGCCAGCAGCCAAGATATGGGACTGGTGAGCACAGATACGCAGTATTTT.

This chain links TRBV12-3 or TRBV12-4 with TRBJ2-4; no firm D call. The CDR3 consists of 14 residues. Between the trimmed V and J ends, which lost 0 bases and 6 bases, there was a span of 9 bases. Here the CDR3 DNA reads TGTGCCAGCAGTTTAGCGGGTCTTCCAAACATTCAGTACTTC. Its translation: CASSLAGLPNIQYF.

This clonotype has just a few counts. This chain joins TRBV7-6 and TRBJ1-5; D is unresolved. Germline lookup yields CDR1 SGHVS and CDR2 FNYEAQ. This CDR3 region has 12 residues. V was clipped by 5 bases and J by 8 bases, with 10 bases between them. CDR3 region: CASSPWGEPQHF. Here the CDR3 DNA reads TGTGCCAGCAGCCCATGGGGTGAGCCCCAGCATTTT.

V and J are TRBV19 and TRBJ1-1, with TRBD1 identical over 7 bases. Germline CDR1 reads LNHDA; CDR2 reads SQIVND (reference sequence). The CDR3 extends over 14 amino acids. With 5 bases clipped from V and 1 base from J, the junction kept 4 bases outside the gene matches. CDR3 residues: CASSERQGNTEAFF. The CDR3 DNA sequence: TGTGCCAGTAGTGAACGACAGGGGAACACTGAAGCTTTCTTT.

The genes are TRBV4-2 and TRBJ2-1, with TRBD2 matching 11 bases. CDR3 length equals 17 residues. With V trimmed by 1 base and J by 5 bases, 7 bases remained unmatched. Germline assignment: CDR1 LGHNA and CDR2 YNFKEQ. This CDR3 reads CASSQASGTSGNNEQFF. The CDR3 DNA reads as TGTGCCAGCAGCCAAGCCTCCGGGACTAGCGGAAACAATGAGCAGTTCTTC.

Many counts were recorded for this clonotype. The chain combines TRBV6-4 with TRBJ2-1, with 7 bases lining up with TRBD2. Trimming cost V 2 bases and J 13 bases; bases outside gene matches: 8. The germline CDR1 and CDR2 sequences are MRHNA and SNTAGT. This CDR3 has 13 residues. CDR3 coding DNA: TGTGCCAGCAGTGACACTTTCCGGGACTACCAGTTCTTC. It is translated as CASSDTFRDYQFF.

The chain uses TRBV28 and TRBJ1-2; D gene unclear. Trimming pared 8 bases from V and 8 bases from J, leaving 24 bases between. CDR1 and CDR2 (germline): MDHEN, SYDVKM. The CDR3 is 15 amino acids. Here the CDR3 DNA reads TGTGCCAGCGAAGCTCAGAGCTCAATCTACACGGGCTACACCTTC. It is translated as CASEAQSSIYTGYTF.

In this sample, this clonotype turned up many times. V and J are TRBV7-8 and TRBJ2-1; a weak D match, TRBD2 (5 bases). The CDR3 length is 14 residues. Trimming pared 6 bases from V and 7 bases from J, leaving 16 bases between. The germline gives CDR1 SGHVS, CDR2 FQNEAQ. The CDR3 loop is CASSHIKRRNEQFF. The CDR3 bases are TGTGCCAGCAGTCATATAAAGCGGAGAAATGAGCAGTTCTTC.

This clonotype was seen only a few times. The gene calls are TRBV20-1 and TRBJ1-2, with 7 bases matching TRBD1. The V gene end was trimmed by 1 base and the J gene end by 6 bases; junction bases not matched to a gene: 14. Germline V lookup: CDR1 DFQATT, CDR2 SNEGSKA (reference sequence). This CDR3 comprises 16 residues. The CDR3 here is CSARVTSRTGENGYTF. The DNA of the CDR3 is TGCAGTGCTAGAGTAACCTCCAGGACAGGAGAAAATGGCTACACCTTC.

In its sample, this clonotype was seen a few times. CDR3 coding DNA: TGTGCCAGTAGTAACCCGACAGGGGGCCAAGAGACCCAGTACTTC. Its protein product is CASSNPTGGQETQYF. This chain joins TRBV19 and TRBJ2-5; 9 nucleotides align to TRBD1. This CDR3 has 15 amino acids. V dropped 4 bases and J dropped 1; count of bases not matched to a gene: 4. Per the germline V gene, CDR1 is LNHDA and CDR2 is SQIVND (reference sequence).

The chain employs TRBV15 and TRBJ2-7; 7 bases map to TRBD1. CDR1 and CDR2 (germline): LNHNV, YYDKDF (reference sequence). Trimming removed 4 bases from V and 7 bases from J; junction bases left unmatched: 4. The CDR3 sequence is 12 residues long. CDR3 protein: CATSIYRGEQYF. CDR3 sequence (DNA): TGTGCCACCAGCATCTACAGGGGTGAGCAGTACTTC.

This clonotype appeared many times. This chain uses TRBV5-4 with TRBJ1-5; D possibly corresponds to TRBD1 (5 bases). From germline, CDR1 is SGHNT and CDR2 YYREEE (reference sequence). This CDR3 has 15 residues. Trimming shortened V by 0 bases and J by 5 bases, and 12 bases separated the two germline ends. CDR3 in amino acids: CASSLGGQGYQPQHF. The CDR3, as DNA: TGTGCCAGCAGCTTGGGGGGTCAGGGCTATCAGCCCCAGCATTTT. The full variable domain, completed using reference TRBV5-4 and TRBJ1-5, is ETGVTQSPTHLIKTRGQQVTLRCSSQSGHNTVSWYQQALGQGPQFIFQYYREEENGRGNFPPRFSGLQFPNYSSELNVNALELDDSALYLCASSLGGQGYQPQHFGDGTRLSIL.

The rearrangement uses TRBV7-9 and TRBJ2-7; D is unresolved. The CDR3 is 10 residues long. The germline V gene has CDR1 SEHNR and CDR2 FQNEAQ (reference sequence). The V end lost 5 bases, the J end lost 3 bases, and 2 bases lay between the germline ends. CDR3 bases: TGTGCCAGCAGCAACTACGAGCAGTACTTC. Translation: CASSNYEQYF.

This chain links TRBV7-9 with TRBJ2-7, with a tentative D call TRBD1 (6 bases). The length of the CDR3 is 13 residues. In germline, CDR1 is SEHNR, CDR2 FQNEAQ (reference sequence). The ends were cut back, 4 bases at V and 2 bases at J, with 9 bases in the middle. CDR3 loop: CASSSNRAYEQYF. CDR3 coding DNA: TGTGCCAGCAGCTCGAACAGGGCCTACGAGCAGTACTTC.

The table lists this clonotype with many counts. The J gene is TRBJ2-1, the V gene TRBV24-1; possibly TRBD2 for D (6 bases). Germline CDR1 KGHDR, CDR2 SFDVKD. CDR3 size: 17 residues. V was pared by 7 bases and J by 4 bases, with 22 bases between. CDR3 nucleotide sequence: TGTGCCACCAGAATACTAGCACCAAAAGCGAGTTACAATGAGCAGTTCTTC. Encoded protein: CATRILAPKASYNEQFF.

In its sample, this clonotype was seen many times. The rearrangement uses TRBV20-1 and TRBJ2-3; D is unresolved. CDR3 length equals 11 residues. The germline CDR1 and CDR2 sequences are DFQATT and SNEGSKA (reference sequence). V lost 3 bases and J 4 bases, leaving 5 bases between the germline ends. CDR3 in DNA: TGCAGTGCTAGCGATGCAGATACGCAGTATTTT. This gives the protein CSASDADTQYF.

This clonotype was seen only a few times. V is TRBV7-2 and J is TRBJ2-3; no clear D gene. The V gene's germline CDR1 is SGHTA and CDR2 FQGNSA. This CDR3 comprises 19 residues. V was cut by 4 bases and J by 1 base, with 24 bases left in between. The CDR3 loop is CASSSRAGLWTRGTDTQYF. CDR3 bases: TGTGCCAGCAGCTCACGGGCCGGTTTGTGGACCCGGGGCACAGATACGCAGTATTTT.

This chain connects TRBV29-1 to TRBJ1-2; possible D gene TRBD1, 5 bases. CDR1 SQVTM and CDR2 ANQGSEA come from the germline V gene. The CDR3 contains 14 residues. With 1 base removed from V and 4 bases from J, the gap between germline ends came to 13 bases. The CDR3 bases are TGCAGCGTTGAAGTAGCAGGGATCTCCTATGGCTACACCTTC. It encodes CSVEVAGISYGYTF. The full variable domain, completed using reference TRBV29-1 and TRBJ1-2, is SAVISQKPSRDICQRGTSLTIQCQVDSQVTMMFWYRQQPGQSLTLIATANQGSEATYESGFVIDKFPISRPNLTFSTLTVSNMSPEDSSIYLCSVEVAGISYGYTFGSGTRLTVV.

The chain has TRBV19 and TRBJ1-5; D is unresolved. The length of the CDR3 is 14 residues. Germline loops: CDR1 LNHDA, CDR2 SQIVND (reference sequence). V lost 3 bases to trimming and J lost 7 bases, with 13 bases between them. The CDR3 DNA reads TGTGCCAGTAGTATGACGGCCGGAAGACAGCCCCAGCATTTT. Its translation is CASSMTAGRQPQHF.